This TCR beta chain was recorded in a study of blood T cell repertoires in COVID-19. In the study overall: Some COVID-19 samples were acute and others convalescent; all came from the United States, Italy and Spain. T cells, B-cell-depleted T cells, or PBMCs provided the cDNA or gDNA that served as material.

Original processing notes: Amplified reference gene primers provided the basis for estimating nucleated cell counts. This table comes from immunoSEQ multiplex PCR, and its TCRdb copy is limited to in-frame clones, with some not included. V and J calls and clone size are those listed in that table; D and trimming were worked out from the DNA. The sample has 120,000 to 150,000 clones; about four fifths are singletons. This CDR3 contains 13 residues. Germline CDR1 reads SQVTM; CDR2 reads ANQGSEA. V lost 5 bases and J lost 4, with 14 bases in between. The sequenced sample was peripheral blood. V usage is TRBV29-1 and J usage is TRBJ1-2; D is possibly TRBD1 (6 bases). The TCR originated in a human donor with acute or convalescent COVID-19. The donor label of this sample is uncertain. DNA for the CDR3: TGCAGCGTTCCCAAAGGGGGGGGCTATGGCTACACCTTC. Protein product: CSVPKGGGYGYTF. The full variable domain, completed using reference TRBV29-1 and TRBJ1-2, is SAVISQKPSRDICQRGTSLTIQCQVDSQVTMMFWYRQQPGQSLTLIATANQGSEATYESGFVIDKFPISRPNLTFSTLTVSNMSPEDSSIYLCSVPKGGGYGYTFGSGTRLTVV.